These 15 T cell receptor beta chains were sequenced from one sample in a study of tumor and adjacent non-tumor tissue in lung cancer. The template was RNA from unsorted bulk tissue. The library came from three nested PCR rounds adapted from ARM-PCR protocols. One entry per CDR3 protein results from TCRdb running MiXCR on the multiplex PCR reads. The data hold under 150,000 distinct CDR3 sequences, with roughly 66% observed a single time. The sample taken for sequencing was lung tumor tissue. Receptors originate from a man in his sixties with small cell lung cancer.

Turning to this clonotype: A junction boundary mismatches the germline segment, possibly from a read error. V gene TRBV11-2 combines with J gene TRBJ2-1; the D gene is possibly TRBD2 (5 bases). Germline V gene sequence: CDR1 SGHAT, CDR2 FQNNGV. The CDR3 is 13 amino acids. The CDR3 DNA follows: TGCGCCAGCAGCTTAAGGTGGGAGAATGAGCAGTTCTTC. This sequence encodes CASSLRWENEQFF.

This clonotype was counted ten times or more. This rearrangement joins TRBV6-2 or TRBV6-3 to TRBJ2-1; 8 nucleotides match TRBD2. CDR3 length: 19 amino acids. The junction had 10 bases not matched to a gene; V was cut back by 0 bases and J by 0 bases. Germline V gene sequence: CDR1 MNHEY, CDR2 SVGEGT. The CDR3 region has the DNA TGTGCCAGCAGTTACTCGACGGTGACTAGCGTCCTCTCCTACAATGAGCAGTTCTTC. This codes for CASSYSTVTSVLSYNEQFF.

The J gene is TRBJ2-2, the V gene TRBV20-1; D call uncertain. The V gene lost 6 bases and the J gene lost 0 bases, with 8 bases spanning the gap. This CDR3 has 13 amino acids. Germline CDR1 is DFQATT and CDR2 is SNEGSKA (reference sequence). CDR3 protein: CSALQANTGELFF. DNA of the CDR3: TGCAGTGCCCTACAAGCGAACACCGGGGAGCTGTTTTTT.

On this clonotype itself: The junction departs from the called germline gene at one end, perhaps through a read error. The V call is TRBV11-2, the J call TRBJ2-1; weak D call: TRBD2 (5 bases). This CDR3 is built from 13 residues. CDR1 and CDR2 (germline): SGHAT, FQNNGV. CDR3 nucleotides: TGTGCCAGCAGCTTCGTACTCAACAATGAGCGGATCTTC. Translation: CASSFVLNNERIF.

The chain carries TRBV6-1 and TRBJ1-5; 7 nucleotides align to TRBD1. The CDR3 sequence is 15 residues long. V dropped 10 bases and J dropped 2; count of bases not matched to a gene: 11. Germline values: CDR1 MNHNS, CDR2 SASEGT. As DNA, the CDR3 is TGTGCCAACAGGGGCCAAGTTTCTGGCAATCAGCCCCAGCATTTT. Residues: CANRGQVSGNQPQHF.

The rearrangement joins TRBV28 to TRBJ2-7; D is ambiguous. The germline V and J ends were trimmed by 5 bases and 4 bases, with 9 bases remaining between them. Germline V gene sequence: CDR1 MDHEN, CDR2 SYDVKM. The CDR3 spans 12 residues. The CDR3 region is CASSNIGYEQYF. Written as DNA, the CDR3 is TGTGCCAGCAGTAACATTGGGTACGAGCAGTACTTC. The whole variable domain, remainder taken from reference TRBV28 and TRBJ2-7, is DVKVTQSSRYLVKRTGEKVFLECVQDMDHENMFWYRQDPGLGLRLIYFSYDVKMKEKGDIPEGYSVSREKKERFSLILESASTNQTSMYLCASSNIGYEQYFGPGTRLTVT.

In its sample, this clonotype was seen a few times. The rearrangement joins TRBV11-1 to TRBJ2-7, with a possible D match to TRBD1 (6 bases). V dropped 1 base and J dropped 2 bases, with 9 bases sitting between them. The CDR3 runs to 14 residues. In germline, CDR1 is SGHAT, CDR2 FQDESV (reference sequence). CDR3 sequence: CASSLGRGAYEQYF. As DNA, the CDR3 is TGTGCCAGCAGCTTAGGCAGGGGTGCCTACGAGCAGTACTTC.

The genes are TRBV11-2 and TRBJ2-5; D possibly corresponds to TRBD2 (6 bases). V was trimmed by 5 bases and J by 9 bases, leaving 31 bases between them. CDR1 and CDR2 from the germline V gene are SGHAT and FQNNGV. This CDR3 contains 18 residues. As DNA, the CDR3 is TGTGCCAGCAGCCCGCGCTTCTTCAGTGGGACCGAAAGGGAGGCCCAGTACTTC. Its protein product is CASSPRFFSGTEREAQYF.

On this clonotype: One end of the junction is discordant with germline, which a read error may explain. The chain links TRBV20-1 to TRBJ2-3; D is unresolved. CDR1 DFQATT and CDR2 SNEGSKA come from the germline V gene (reference sequence). The CDR3 has 13 residues. CDR3 DNA: TGCACTGCTAGTGATTCCGGCGCAGATACGCAGTATTTT. Residues: CTASDSGADTQYF.

In its sample, this clonotype was seen a few times. The chain has TRBV12-3 or TRBV12-4 and TRBJ2-1, with unresolved D. The CDR3 spans 16 residues. V was trimmed by 3 bases and J by 7 bases, leaving 19 bases between them. Here the CDR3 DNA reads TGTGCCAGCAGTTTCTATTCGGGTAACCCGGGTAATGAGCAGTTCTTC. Its protein product is CASSFYSGNPGNEQFF.

The chain employs TRBV5-6 and TRBJ1-1, with D unclear. This CDR3 is 15 amino acids long. The ends were cut back, 4 bases at V and 4 bases at J, with 17 bases in the middle. The V gene's germline CDR1 is SGHDT and CDR2 YYEEEE. The CDR3 nucleotides are TGTGCCAGCAGCAGTTTCGACGGGAGGGCCACTGAAGCTTTCTTT. Its translation: CASSSFDGRATEAFF.

Remarks on this clonotype: This may come from a read error, since a much larger clone is one base off. The genes are TRBV5-4 and TRBJ1-5; 9 bases agree with TRBD1. The CDR3 length is 14 residues. Germline CDR1 is SGHNT and CDR2 is YYREEE (reference sequence). The CDR3, as DNA: TGTGTCAGCAGCAAACAGGGGGCCGGGCAGCCCCAGCATTTT. Translation: CVSSKQGAGQPQHF. The whole variable domain, remainder taken from reference TRBV5-4 and TRBJ1-5, is ETGVTQSPTHLIKTRGQQVTLRCSSQSGHNTVSWYQQALGQGPQFIFQYYREEENGRGNFPPRFSGLQFPNYSSELNVNALELDDSALYLCVSSKQGAGQPQHFGDGTRLSIL.

This clonotype was recorded at least ten times. This sequence joins TRBV20-1 and TRBJ2-7; 7 positions match TRBD1. Trimming took 4 bases from V and 0 from J; bases not matched to a gene: 6. This CDR3 region has 14 residues. Germline-derived CDR1 and CDR2 are DFQATT and SNEGSKA (reference sequence). The DNA for the CDR3 is TGCAGTGCTAAAACGGGACAGAGCTCCTACGAGCAGTACTTC. Translating gives CSAKTGQSSYEQYF.

This clonotype showed up many times. J is TRBJ2-7 and V is TRBV4-1, with D unclear. The CDR3 runs to 13 residues. The V end was cut by 0 bases, the J end by 6 bases, with 9 bases between. Germline CDR1 reads MGHRA; CDR2 reads YSYEKL. CDR3 protein: CASSQDRESEQYV. The CDR3 nucleotides read TGCGCCAGCAGCCAAGATCGAGAGTCCGAGCAGTACGTC.

The gene calls are TRBV20-1 and TRBJ2-7, with D unresolved. The CDR3 runs to 14 residues. The germline gives CDR1 DFQATT, CDR2 SNEGSKA (reference sequence). The V end lost 1 base, the J end lost 4 bases, and 14 bases lay between the germline ends. CDR3 DNA: TGCAGTGCTAGAGTCCTAGACTCCGATTACGAGCAGTACTTC. Translating it yields CSARVLDSDYEQYF.